This TCR beta chain is drawn from a study of metastatic and nonmetastatic thyroid tumors. The germline V gene encodes CDR1 SGHNT and CDR2 YYREEE (reference sequence). Trimming took 0 bases from V and 5 from J; bases not matched to a gene: 3. This CDR3 comprises 15 residues. With MiXCR, TCRdb reprocessed the PCR reads. The sample shows about 59,000 clones, around 15% of them seen only once. Thyroid surgery took place with no prior treatment in any patient. This sequence was found in a male donor with papillary thyroid cancer or a benign thyroid nodule (not recorded which). Some clones in this sample may be carry-over from other donors' samples. The sequenced material came from blood. The chain employs TRBV5-4 and TRBJ2-1, with TRBD2 matching over 9 bases. The CDR3, as DNA: TGTGCCAGCAGCTTGGGACTAGCGGACAACAATGAGCAGTTCTTC. It translates to CASSLGLADNNEQFF. The whole variable domain, filled in from reference TRBV5-4 and TRBJ2-1, reads ETGVTQSPTHLIKTRGQQVTLRCSSQSGHNTVSWYQQALGQGPQFIFQYYREEENGRGNFPPRFSGLQFPNYSSELNVNALELDDSALYLCASSLGLADNNEQFFGPGTRLTVL.